The entry that follows covers one T cell receptor beta chain sequence. Its binding antigen is unknown. No base-level quality is on record; no much larger clone is a single base apart. TCRbeta CDR3 regions were amplified from genomic DNA by means of the immunoSEQ Assay, a bias-controlled multiplex PCR. On the authors' methods: Nucleated cell counts per sample were estimated from amplification of reference gene primers within the assay. To quantify the absolute abundance of each unique TCRbeta CDR3 rearrangement, sequence reads were collapsed and filtered. Productive Simpson clonality was computed per sample as the square root of Simpson's diversity index over productive rearrangements. Not all clones reach the TCRdb copy of this immuneACCESS table, which keeps in-frame sequences only. Checked studies attribute under half of the gap to unresolved V genes and leave the rest unexplained. V and J calls and clone size are copied from that table; D and trimming were computed from the DNA. Here the sample has 69,000 or so clones; around 80% occur a single time. Of the sample, around 9.7% falls within the top ten clones.

Each collaborating institution followed its own protocols to collect whole blood in K2EDTA tubes. For TCRbeta analysis, collaborators shipped samples in one of three forms: frozen whole blood, isolated PBMCs, or DNA extracted from either of those sample types. The CDR3, cysteine through phenylalanine, is 15 amino acids long. Left in the record is the CDR3 DNA by itself, 45 bases read in frame from the first base. Trimming removed 5 bases from V and 2 bases from J; the gene matches leave 4 bases unexplained. CDR1 and CDR2 are drawn from the germline V gene (reference sequence): SEHNR, FQNEAQ. This entry belongs to a study of blood T cell repertoires in COVID-19 (dated by TCRdb to the early 2020s). The study in broad terms: The collaborator samples originated in the United States, Italy and Spain and spanned the acute and convalescent phases of COVID-19. The repertoires were released in a freely available public database intended as a resource for research on the immune response to SARS-CoV-2. Where HLA class I and class II types were available, the types were taken from metadata supplied by the sample provider, not from assay-based typing. The sample metadata nearly always contained a de-identified subject ID, COVID-19 status, age in years and sex. Subjects who had been exposed to COVID-19, were actively infected with it, or had recovered from it provided the deeply sampled blood TCRbeta repertoires that made up the dataset. Samples came from the ongoing ImmuneRACE study (first 160 participants) plus 1,254 subjects from 6 global collaborators. The prospective study material was composed of cDNA or gDNA derived from T cells, B-cell-depleted T cells, or PBMCs.

Study-wide conclusions, independent of this receptor: The quantity of clinical and demographic metadata differed by source and by participant and was supplied without curation.

Specimen: peripheral blood. This clonotype was sampled from an elderly woman with acute or convalescent COVID-19. The V gene is TRBV7-9 and the J gene is TRBJ1-3, and TRBD1 aligns with 9 junction nucleotides. Here is the DNA: TGTGCCAGCAGCGGGGACAGGGAAGCTGGAAACACCATATATTTT. Its amino acids are CASSGDREAGNTIYF.